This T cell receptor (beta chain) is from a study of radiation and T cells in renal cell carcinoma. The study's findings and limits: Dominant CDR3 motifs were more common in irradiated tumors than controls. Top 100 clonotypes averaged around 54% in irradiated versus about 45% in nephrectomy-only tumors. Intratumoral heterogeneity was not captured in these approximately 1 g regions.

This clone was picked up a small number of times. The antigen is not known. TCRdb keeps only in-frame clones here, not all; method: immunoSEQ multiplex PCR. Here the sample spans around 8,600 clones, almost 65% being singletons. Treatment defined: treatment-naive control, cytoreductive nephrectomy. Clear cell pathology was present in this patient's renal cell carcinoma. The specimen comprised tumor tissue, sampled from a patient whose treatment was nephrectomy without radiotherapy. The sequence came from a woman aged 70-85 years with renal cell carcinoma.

The CDR3 is CASSEWVGRGSYNEQFF. CDR3 nucleotides: TGCGCCAGCAGTGAGTGGGTAGGGAGGGGCTCCTACAATGAGCAGTTCTTC. This chain connects TRBV10-1 to TRBJ2-1; 7 bases line up with TRBD2. With V trimmed by 1 base and J by 0 bases, 6 bases remained unmatched. This CDR3 contains 17 residues. CDR1 WNHNN and CDR2 SYGVQD come from the germline V gene (reference sequence).